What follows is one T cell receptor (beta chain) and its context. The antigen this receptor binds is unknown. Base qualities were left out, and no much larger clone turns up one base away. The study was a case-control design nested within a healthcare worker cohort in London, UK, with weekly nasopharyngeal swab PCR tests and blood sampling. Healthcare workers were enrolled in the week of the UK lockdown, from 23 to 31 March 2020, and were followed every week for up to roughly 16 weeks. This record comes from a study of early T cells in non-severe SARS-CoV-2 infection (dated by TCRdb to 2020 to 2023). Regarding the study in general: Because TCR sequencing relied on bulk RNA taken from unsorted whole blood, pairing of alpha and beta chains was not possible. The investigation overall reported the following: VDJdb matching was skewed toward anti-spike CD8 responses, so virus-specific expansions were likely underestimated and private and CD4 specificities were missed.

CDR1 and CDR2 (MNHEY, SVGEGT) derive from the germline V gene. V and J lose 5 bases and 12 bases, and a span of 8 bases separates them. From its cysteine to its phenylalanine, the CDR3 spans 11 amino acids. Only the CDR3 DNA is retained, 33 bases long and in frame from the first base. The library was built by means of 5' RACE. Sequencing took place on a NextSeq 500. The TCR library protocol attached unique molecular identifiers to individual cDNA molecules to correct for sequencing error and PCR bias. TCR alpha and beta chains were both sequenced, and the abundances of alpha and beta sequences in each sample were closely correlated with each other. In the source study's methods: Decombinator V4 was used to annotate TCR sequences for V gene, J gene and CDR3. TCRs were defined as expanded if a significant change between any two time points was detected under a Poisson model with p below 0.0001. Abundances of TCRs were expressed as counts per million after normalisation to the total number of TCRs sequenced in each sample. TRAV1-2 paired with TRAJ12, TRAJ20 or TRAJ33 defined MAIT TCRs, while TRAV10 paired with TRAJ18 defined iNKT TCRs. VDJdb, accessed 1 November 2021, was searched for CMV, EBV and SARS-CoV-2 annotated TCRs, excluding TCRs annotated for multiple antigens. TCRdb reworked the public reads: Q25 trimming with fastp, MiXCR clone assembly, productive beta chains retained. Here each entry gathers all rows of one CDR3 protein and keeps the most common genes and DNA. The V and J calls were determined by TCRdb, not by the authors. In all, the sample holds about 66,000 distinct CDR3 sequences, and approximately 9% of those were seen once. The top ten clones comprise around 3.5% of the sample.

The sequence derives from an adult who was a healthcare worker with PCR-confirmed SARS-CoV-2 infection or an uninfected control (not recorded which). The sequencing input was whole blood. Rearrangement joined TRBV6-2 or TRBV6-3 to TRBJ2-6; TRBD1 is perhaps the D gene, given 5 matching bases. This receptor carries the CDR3 CASSKQVVLTF. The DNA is TGTGCCAGCAGTAAACAGGTCGTCCTGACTTTC.